Listed here are 26 T cell receptor beta chains from one sample, sequenced in a study of cytomegalovirus exposure and HLA in healthy donors. PCR involved 60 Vbeta and 13 Jbeta primers. Libraries were prepared by immunoSEQ multiplex PCR; TCRdb keeps only in-frame clonotypes and omits some of them. This sample has fewer than 100,000 clones, with around 8% found just once. Input material: PBMCs. The receptors here all came from a man aged 45-65 years in good health and CMV-seronegative.

This clone has more than one count but fewer than ten. The V gene is TRBV19, the J gene TRBJ2-7; no clear D gene. The CDR3 covers 12 residues. V lost 5 bases and J lost 3, with 8 bases in between. CDR1 and CDR2 from the germline V gene are LNHDA and SQIVND (reference sequence). CDR3 nucleotide sequence: TGTGCCAGTAGTCCCGACAACTACGAGCAGTACTTC. Translation gives CASSPDNYEQYF.

Only a few counts were recorded for this clone. The chain uses TRBV5-1 and TRBJ2-1; 8 positions agree with TRBD2. The J segment lost 3 bases and the V segment lost 3 bases, leaving 5 bases of the junction unmatched. CDR1 is SGHRS and CDR2 is YFSETQ in the germline V gene. This CDR3 contains 15 residues. CDR3 DNA: TGCGCCAGCAGCTCCTCCGGGACTAGCTACAATGAGCAGTTCTTC. It specifies CASSSSGTSYNEQFF.

This clone was recorded a few times. The J gene is TRBJ1-3, the V gene TRBV11-2; 10 nucleotides line up with TRBD1. V lost 5 bases and J lost 3; bases outside the gene matches: 4. Germline V gene lookup returns CDR1 SGHAT and CDR2 FQNNGV. The CDR3 is 15 amino acids. Here the CDR3 DNA reads TGTGCCAGCAGCACAGGACAGGGGGTTGGAAACACCATATATTTT. The encoded protein is CASSTGQGVGNTIYF.

In regard to this clone: The junction shows a germline mismatch at one end, possibly a read error. V usage is TRBV29-1 and J usage is TRBJ2-1; tentatively, D is TRBD2 (6 bases). CDR1 and CDR2 (germline): SQVTM, ANQGSEA. The CDR3 loop spans 15 amino acids. The CDR3 DNA is TGCGGCGTTGAAGATTTGGGAGGCGATTACAATGAGCAGTTCTTC. This codes for CGVEDLGGDYNEQFF.

This clone was counted a few times. The germline gene is not matched at one end of the junction; a read error may be the cause. The chain employs TRBV7-2 and TRBJ2-1; possible D gene TRBD1, 5 bases. Germline CDR1 is SGHTA and CDR2 is FQGNSA. The CDR3 is made up of 13 amino acids. The CDR3 DNA sequence: TGTGCCAGCAGCTTAGGGGGTGGAGTAGGGGCCCTCTTC. Protein sequence: CASSLGGGVGALF.

This clone was seen only a few times. The rearrangement links TRBV12-2 to TRBJ2-7; TRBD2 is taken as the D call from the table, unchecked against the DNA. TRBV12-2 is deemed a pseudogene. This CDR3 is built from 18 residues. CDR3 DNA sequence: TGTGCAAGTCGCTTATGCCCACACCTCGGGAGGGGGGACTACGAGCAGTACTTC. Its protein is CASRLCPHLGRGDYEQYF.

The table lists this clone with a few counts. This chain's CDR3 is CASSQGGRTDTQYF. Here the CDR3 DNA reads TGCGCCAGCAGCCAAGGGGGGCGCACAGATACGCAGTATTTT. The genes are TRBV4-1 and TRBJ2-3; the D gene is possibly TRBD1 (6 bases). The germline V gene encodes CDR1 MGHRA and CDR2 YSYEKL. There are 14 residues in the CDR3. V was shortened by 1 base and J by 1 base, with 6 bases between the two germline ends.

The V call is TRBV10-3, the J call TRBJ2-2; possible D gene TRBD2, 6 bases. V gave up 4 bases and J gave up 7 bases, with 13 bases separating them. The CDR3 contains 14 residues. Germline CDR1 reads ENHRY; CDR2 reads SYGVKD. The DNA for the CDR3 is TGTGCCATCAGTGTAAAACCGGGGGACGGGGAGCTGTTTTTT. This sequence encodes CAISVKPGDGELFF.

Concerning this clone itself: The junction shows a germline mismatch at one end, possibly a read error. The rearrangement uses TRBV2 and TRBJ2-5; 10 bases are a match to TRBD1. The CDR3 has 13 residues. CDR1 SNHLY and CDR2 FYNNEI come from the germline V gene. CDR3 in DNA: TGTGCCAGCAGTGGACAGGGGGCCGGGGGGGGAAACTTC. Residues: CASSGQGAGGGNF.

The chain couples TRBV7-9 to TRBJ2-3, with 7 bases identical to TRBD1. This CDR3 spans 14 amino acids. Germline values: CDR1 SEHNR, CDR2 FQNEAQ (reference sequence). Trimming cost V 5 bases and J 5 bases; bases outside gene matches: 7. CDR3 sequence: CASSLGTERDTQYF. DNA of the CDR3: TGTGCCAGCAGCCTCGGGACAGAGCGAGATACGCAGTATTTT.

The rearrangement links TRBV28 to TRBJ2-7; 10 nucleotides line up with TRBD2. Unmatched junction bases numbered 2, after V lost 2 bases and J lost 1 base. The CDR3 has 15 residues. Germline CDR1 is MDHEN and CDR2 is SYDVKM. CDR3 loop: CASSLGTSESYEQYF. The CDR3 nucleotides read TGTGCCAGCAGTTTAGGGACTAGCGAGTCCTACGAGCAGTACTTC.

This clone was seen a handful of times. The genes are TRBV19 and TRBJ1-4; D remains ambiguous. The V end lost 2 bases, the J end lost 13 bases, and 17 bases lay between the germline ends. CDR1 and CDR2 (germline): LNHDA, SQIVND (reference sequence). This CDR3 is built from 14 residues. The CDR3 region is CASSIREPPFSLFF. CDR3 sequence (DNA): TGTGCCAGTAGTATACGGGAGCCACCTTTTTCACTGTTTTTT.

This chain links TRBV7-3 with TRBJ2-2; D possibly corresponds to TRBD1 (6 bases). The V and J ends lost 6 bases and 8 bases respectively, with 13 bases between them. The germline CDR1 and CDR2 sequences are SGHTA and FQGTGA. The CDR3 is 13 amino acids. CDR3 bases: TGTGCCAGCAGTTTCGACAGGTCGGGGGAGCTGTTTTTT. Translating gives CASSFDRSGELFF. The full variable domain, its missing parts supplied by reference TRBV7-3 and TRBJ2-2, is GAGVSQTPSNKVTEKGKYVELRCDPISGHTALYWYRQSLGQGPEFLIYFQGTGAADDSGLPNDRFFAVRPEGSVSTLKIQRTERGDSAVYLCASSFDRSGELFFGEGSRLTVL.

The chain is built from TRBV19 and TRBJ1-1, with 7 nucleotides matching TRBD1. This CDR3 region has 13 residues. Germline CDR1 LNHDA, CDR2 SQIVND (reference sequence). V shed 6 bases, J shed 11 bases, and the junction held 12 bases outside the gene matches. The CDR3 is CASSPTGEGRAFF. In nucleotides, the CDR3 is TGTGCCAGTAGCCCAACAGGGGAAGGGCGCGCTTTCTTT.

This clone was recorded a few times. The chain uses TRBV7-9 and TRBJ1-4; the D is unclear. CDR1 is SEHNR and CDR2 is FQNEAQ in the germline V gene (reference sequence). Deletions cut 6 bases from V and 7 bases from J, with 9 bases between. CDR3 size: 12 residues. The CDR3 protein is CASRLNSEKLFF. CDR3 coding DNA: TGTGCCAGCAGGTTAAACAGTGAAAAACTGTTTTTT.

The chain employs TRBV7-6 and TRBJ2-2; 14 bases line up with TRBD2. The CDR3 has 18 residues. Trimming removed 3 bases from V and 1 base from J; junction bases left unmatched: 4. Germline CDR1 reads SGHVS; CDR2 reads FNYEAQ. As DNA, the CDR3 is TGTGCCAGCAGCTTGACTAGCGGGGGGGCGTGGAACACCGGGGAGCTGTTTTTT. Translating gives CASSLTSGGAWNTGELFF.

The chain links TRBV9 to TRBJ1-1; 7 positions agree with TRBD1. With 0 bases clipped from V and 3 bases from J, the junction kept 11 bases outside the gene matches. This CDR3 contains 17 residues. Germline V gene data show CDR1 as SGDLS and CDR2 as YYNGEE. CDR3 in amino acids: CASSVATGEIRDTEAFF. The CDR3 DNA sequence: TGTGCCAGCAGCGTAGCTACAGGGGAGATAAGGGACACTGAAGCTTTCTTT. Full variable domain (rest looked up from reference TRBV9 and TRBJ1-1): DSGVTQTPKHLITATGQRVTLRCSPRSGDLSVYWYQQSLDQGLQFLIQYYNGEERAKGNILERFSAQQFPDLHSELNLSSLELGDSALYFCASSVATGEIRDTEAFFGQGTRLTVV.

The chain joins TRBV28 to TRBJ1-1; D is ambiguous. Germline V gives CDR1 MDHEN, CDR2 SYDVKM. This CDR3 region has 14 residues. Trimming removed 7 bases at V and 7 bases at J, with 19 bases between. CDR3 DNA: TGTGCCAGCAACTCCGGCCTCGTGAGGAATGAAGCTTTCTTT. This encodes CASNSGLVRNEAFF.

The V and J genes are TRBV5-4 and TRBJ2-5; TRBD2 aligns across 9 bases. V gave up 4 bases and J gave up 5 bases; unmatched junction bases: 12. This CDR3 has 16 amino acids. Germline-derived CDR1 and CDR2 are SGHNT and YYREEE (reference sequence). The CDR3 region is CASSREGSGGGETQYF. For the CDR3, the DNA is TGTGCCAGCAGCCGGGAGGGTAGCGGGGGTGGGGAGACCCAGTACTTC.

V usage is TRBV15 and J usage is TRBJ1-1; D is uncertain. The CDR3 covers 13 residues. Per the germline V gene, CDR1 is LNHNV and CDR2 is YYDKDF (reference sequence). Deletions cut 5 bases from V and 3 bases from J, with 10 bases between. CDR3 sequence: CATSVRQDTEAFF. CDR3 DNA: TGTGCCACCAGCGTCAGACAAGACACTGAAGCTTTCTTT.

The chain carries TRBV11-2 and TRBJ2-5; 8 bases map to TRBD1. This CDR3 has 18 amino acids. V lost 4 bases, J lost 4 bases, and 17 bases stayed unmatched. Germline V gene lookup returns CDR1 SGHAT and CDR2 FQNNGV. DNA of the CDR3: TGTGCCAGCAGCTCGAATGGGTACGGACAGGGTTGGAGAGAGACCCAGTACTTC. This codes for CASSSNGYGQGWRETQYF.

The table lists this clone with a few counts. The chain joins TRBV28 to TRBJ1-1; 8 bases align to TRBD1. CDR3 length: 15 residues. J was trimmed by 3 bases and V by 6 bases; bases with no gene match: 9. From germline, CDR1 is MDHEN and CDR2 SYDVKM. The CDR3 coding sequence is TGTGCCAGCAGCCCACCGGGACAGGTTCACACTGAAGCTTTCTTT. It yields the protein CASSPPGQVHTEAFF.

The chain joins TRBV28 to TRBJ2-5; 12 bases align to TRBD1. Germline V CDR1 and CDR2: MDHEN, SYDVKM. J gave up 5 bases and V 3 bases, and 10 bases lay outside the gene matches. The length of the CDR3 is 17 residues. The CDR3 DNA reads TGTGCCAGCAGTTTCAGGGACAGGGGGCCGGTTGGGGAGACCCAGTACTTC. Its translation is CASSFRDRGPVGETQYF. Full variable domain (outside the CDR3, taken from reference TRBV28 and TRBJ2-5): DVKVTQSSRYLVKRTGEKVFLECVQDMDHENMFWYRQDPGLGLRLIYFSYDVKMKEKGDIPEGYSVSREKKERFSLILESASTNQTSMYLCASSFRDRGPVGETQYFGPGTRLLVL.

In its sample, this clone was seen a few times. The genes are TRBV19 and TRBJ1-2; the D is unclear. In germline, CDR1 is LNHDA, CDR2 SQIVND (reference sequence). This CDR3 has 15 amino acids. Deletions cut 4 bases from V and 4 bases from J, with 16 bases between. DNA for the CDR3: TGTGCCAGTAGTAATGGGATTAGCCGGGGCTATGGCTACACCTTC. Residues: CASSNGISRGYGYTF.

This clone has a handful of counts. The chain couples TRBV7-6 to TRBJ2-2, with 8 bases fitting TRBD1. The CDR3 runs to 13 residues. The J segment lost 7 bases and the V segment lost 9 bases, leaving 7 bases of the junction unmatched. Per the germline V gene, CDR1 is SGHVS and CDR2 is FNYEAQ. Written as DNA, the CDR3 is TGTGCCAGTCGACAGGGACAGGACGGGGAGCTGTTTTTT. It translates to CASRQGQDGELFF.

With respect to this clone: Compared with germline, one end of the junction differs, possibly owing to a read error. The J gene is TRBJ2-3, the V gene TRBV7-9; the D gene is possibly TRBD1 (5 bases). The CDR3 spans 13 residues. Germline loops: CDR1 SEHNR, CDR2 FQNEAQ (reference sequence). The CDR3 bases are TGTGCCAGCAGCCCACCGCTAGATTTCAGGGTGGATTTT. Protein: CASSPPLDFRVDF.